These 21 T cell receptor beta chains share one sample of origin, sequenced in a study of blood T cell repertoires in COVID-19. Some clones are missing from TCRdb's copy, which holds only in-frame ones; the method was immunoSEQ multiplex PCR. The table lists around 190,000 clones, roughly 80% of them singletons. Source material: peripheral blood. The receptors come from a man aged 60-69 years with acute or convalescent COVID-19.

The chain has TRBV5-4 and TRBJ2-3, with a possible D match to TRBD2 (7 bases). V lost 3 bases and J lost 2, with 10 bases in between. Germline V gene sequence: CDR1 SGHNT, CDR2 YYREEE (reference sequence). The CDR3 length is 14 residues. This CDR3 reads CASSSGGLTDTQYF. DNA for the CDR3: TGTGCCAGCAGCTCCGGGGGGCTCACAGATACGCAGTATTTT.

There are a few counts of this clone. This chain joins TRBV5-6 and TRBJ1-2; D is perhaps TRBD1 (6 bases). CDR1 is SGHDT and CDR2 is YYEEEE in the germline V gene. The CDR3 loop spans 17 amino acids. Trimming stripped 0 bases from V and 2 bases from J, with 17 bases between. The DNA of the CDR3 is TGTGCCAGCAGCTTGGAAGAAGGGGCAGGGGAGAACTATGGCTACACCTTC. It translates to CASSLEEGAGENYGYTF.

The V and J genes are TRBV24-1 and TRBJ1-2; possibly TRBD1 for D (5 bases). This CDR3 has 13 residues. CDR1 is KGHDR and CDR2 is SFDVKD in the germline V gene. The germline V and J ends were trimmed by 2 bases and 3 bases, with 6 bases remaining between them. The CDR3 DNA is TGTGCCACCAGTGATTCAGGGTACTATGGCTACACCTTC. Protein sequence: CATSDSGYYGYTF.

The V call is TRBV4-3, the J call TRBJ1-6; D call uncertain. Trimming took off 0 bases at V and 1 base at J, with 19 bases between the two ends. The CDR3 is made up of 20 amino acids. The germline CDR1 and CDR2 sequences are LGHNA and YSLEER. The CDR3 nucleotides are TGCGCCAGCAGCCAAGACGAGAGTGGGAGGTCAGGTTCCTATAATTCACCCCTCCACTTT. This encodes CASSQDESGRSGSYNSPLHF.

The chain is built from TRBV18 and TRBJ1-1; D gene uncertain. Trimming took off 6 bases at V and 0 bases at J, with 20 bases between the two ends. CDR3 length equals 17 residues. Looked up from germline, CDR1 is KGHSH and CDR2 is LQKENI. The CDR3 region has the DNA TGTGCCAGCTCTCCCACCCTTGGGAGGGTCATGAACACTGAAGCTTTCTTT. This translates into CASSPTLGRVMNTEAFF.

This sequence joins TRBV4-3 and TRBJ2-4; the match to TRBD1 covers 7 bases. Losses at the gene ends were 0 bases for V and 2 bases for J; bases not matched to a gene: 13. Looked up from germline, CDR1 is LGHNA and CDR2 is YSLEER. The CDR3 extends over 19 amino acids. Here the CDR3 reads CASSQEWDSSLPSKNIQYF. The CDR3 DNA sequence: TGCGCCAGCAGCCAAGAATGGGACAGTTCTTTGCCTTCCAAAAACATTCAGTACTTC.

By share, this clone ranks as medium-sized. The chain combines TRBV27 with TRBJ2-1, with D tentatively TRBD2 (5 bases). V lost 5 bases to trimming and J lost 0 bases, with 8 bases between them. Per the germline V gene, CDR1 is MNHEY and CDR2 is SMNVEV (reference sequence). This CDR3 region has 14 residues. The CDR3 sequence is CASSGRDSYNEQFF. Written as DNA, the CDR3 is TGTGCCAGCAGTGGCCGGGACTCCTACAATGAGCAGTTCTTC.

The CDR3 DNA sequence: TGCGCCAGCAGCTTGTCCCTAGCTGTCTCCTACGAGCAGTACTTC. It translates to CASSLSLAVSYEQYF. This chain connects TRBV5-1 to TRBJ2-7, with a weak D call TRBD2 (5 bases). The CDR3 extends over 15 amino acids. Germline-derived CDR1 and CDR2 are SGHRS and YFSETQ. Trimming left V 1 base short and J 0 bases short, with 11 bases between.

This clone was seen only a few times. The CDR3 DNA reads TGTGCCAGCAAGTCGGGACAGAGCTACACCGGGGAGCTGTTTTTT. Translation: CASKSGQSYTGELFF. The J gene is TRBJ2-2, the V gene TRBV2, with 7 bases that match TRBD1. This CDR3 is 15 amino acids long. In germline, CDR1 is SNHLY, CDR2 FYNNEI. Losses at the gene ends were 7 bases for V and 3 bases for J; bases not matched to a gene: 8.

The CDR3 DNA reads as TGTGCCAGCAGTTACTCCGGGGGGGCGGGCACAGATACGCAGTATTTT. This gives the protein CASSYSGGAGTDTQYF. The chain couples TRBV6-2 or TRBV6-3 to TRBJ2-3; 8 nucleotides align to TRBD2. In germline, CDR1 is MNHEY, CDR2 SVGEGT. V lost 0 bases to trimming and J lost 1 base; unmatched junction nucleotides: 3. The CDR3 length is 16 residues.

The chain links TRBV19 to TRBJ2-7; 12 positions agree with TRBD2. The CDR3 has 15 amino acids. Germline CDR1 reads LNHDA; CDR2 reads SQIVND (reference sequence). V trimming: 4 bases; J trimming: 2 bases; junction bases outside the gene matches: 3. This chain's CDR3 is CASSTRTSGAYEQYF. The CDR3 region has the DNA TGTGCCAGTAGTACCCGGACTAGCGGGGCCTACGAGCAGTACTTC.

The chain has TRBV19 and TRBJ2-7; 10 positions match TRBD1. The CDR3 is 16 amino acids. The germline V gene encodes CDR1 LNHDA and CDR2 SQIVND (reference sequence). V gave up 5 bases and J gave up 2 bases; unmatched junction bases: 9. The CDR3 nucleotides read TGTGCCAGTAGTCACCCGGACAGGGGGGTTCCCTACGAGCAGTACTTC. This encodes CASSHPDRGVPYEQYF.

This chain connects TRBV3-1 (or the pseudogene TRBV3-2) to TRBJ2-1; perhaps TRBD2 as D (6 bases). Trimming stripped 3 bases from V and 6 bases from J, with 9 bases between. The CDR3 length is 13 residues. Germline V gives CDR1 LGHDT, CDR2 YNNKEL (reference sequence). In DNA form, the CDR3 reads TGTGCCAGCAGCCATCGGCGGGGCAATGAGCAGTTCTTC. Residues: CASSHRRGNEQFF.

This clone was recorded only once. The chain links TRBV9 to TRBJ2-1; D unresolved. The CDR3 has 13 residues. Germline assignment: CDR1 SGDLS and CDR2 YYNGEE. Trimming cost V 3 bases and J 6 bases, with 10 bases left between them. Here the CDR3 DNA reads TGTGCCAGCAGCGCTCTCCTAGGCAATGAGCAGTTCTTC. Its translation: CASSALLGNEQFF.

The CDR3 protein is CASSQSSGDNEQFF. As DNA, the CDR3 is TGTGCCAGCAGCCAATCTAGCGGGGACAATGAGCAGTTCTTC. The chain has TRBV4-2 and TRBJ2-1, with 9 positions matching TRBD2. CDR1 LGHNA and CDR2 YNFKEQ come from the germline V gene. The CDR3 has 14 amino acids. The J segment lost 5 bases and the V segment lost 2 bases, leaving 1 base of the junction unmatched.

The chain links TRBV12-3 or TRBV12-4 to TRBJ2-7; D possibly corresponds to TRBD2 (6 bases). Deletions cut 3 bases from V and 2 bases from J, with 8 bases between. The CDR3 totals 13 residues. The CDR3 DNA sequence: TGTGCCAGCAGTTTTTGGGGGGCCTACGAGCAGTACTTC. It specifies CASSFWGAYEQYF.

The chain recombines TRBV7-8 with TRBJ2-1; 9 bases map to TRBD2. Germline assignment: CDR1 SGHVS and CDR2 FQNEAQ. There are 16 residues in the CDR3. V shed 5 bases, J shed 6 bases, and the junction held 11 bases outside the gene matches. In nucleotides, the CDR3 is TGTGCCAGCAGCCCAAGGGGCGGGGGGGCCATCAATGAGCAGTTCTTC. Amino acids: CASSPRGGGAINEQFF.

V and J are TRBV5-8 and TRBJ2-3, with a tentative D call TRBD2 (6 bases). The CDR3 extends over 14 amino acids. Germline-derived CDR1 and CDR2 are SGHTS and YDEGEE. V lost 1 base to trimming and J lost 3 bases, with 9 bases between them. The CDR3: CASSLRELTDTQYF. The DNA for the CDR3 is TGTGCCAGCAGCTTGCGGGAGTTAACAGATACGCAGTATTTT.

CDR3 residues: CAISERGQGTYEQYF. CDR3 bases: TGTGCCATCAGTGAGAGGGGACAGGGGACCTACGAGCAGTACTTC. The V gene is TRBV10-3, the J gene TRBJ2-7, with TRBD1 matching over 10 bases. The CDR3 runs to 15 residues. The germline gives CDR1 ENHRY, CDR2 SYGVKD. V was clipped by 2 bases and J by 2 bases; unmatched bases: 3.

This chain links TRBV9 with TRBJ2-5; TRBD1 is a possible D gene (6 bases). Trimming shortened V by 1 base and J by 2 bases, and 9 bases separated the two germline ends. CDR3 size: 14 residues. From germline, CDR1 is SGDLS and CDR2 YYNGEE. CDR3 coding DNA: TGTGCCAGCAGCGTAAGGGGGTCACAAGAGACCCAGTACTTC. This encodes CASSVRGSQETQYF. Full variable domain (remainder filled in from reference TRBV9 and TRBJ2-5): DSGVTQTPKHLITATGQRVTLRCSPRSGDLSVYWYQQSLDQGLQFLIQYYNGEERAKGNILERFSAQQFPDLHSELNLSSLELGDSALYFCASSVRGSQETQYFGPGTRLLVL.

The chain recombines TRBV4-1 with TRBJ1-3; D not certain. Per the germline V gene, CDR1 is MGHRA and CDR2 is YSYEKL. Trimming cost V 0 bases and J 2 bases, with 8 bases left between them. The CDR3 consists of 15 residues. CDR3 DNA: TGCGCCAGCAGCCAAGAACGAGGAGCTGGAAACACCATATATTTT. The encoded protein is CASSQERGAGNTIYF.